This T cell receptor beta chain comes out of a study of T cells in Graves' hyperthyroidism and ophthalmopathy. Disease duration under 2 months; hyperthyroidism patients were aged 18 to 65. The CDR3 has 14 residues. Losses at the gene ends were 7 bases for V and 4 bases for J; bases not matched to a gene: 6. Germline assignment: CDR1 SEHNR and CDR2 FQNEAQ (reference sequence). Amplified TCR beta CDR3 regions derived from RNA transcripts. Carried out on the TCR CDR3, a first-round RT-PCR used the HTBI primer set. TCRdb reanalysed the multiplex PCR reads using MiXCR and keeps one entry per CDR3 protein. The repertoire includes fewer than 450,000 distinct CDR3 sequences, 17% of them detected once, and 34% sits in the top ten. Of note for this clonotype: Its antigen is unknown.

Study conclusions and caveats: Blood also contained most expanded thyroid clonotypes above 0.001. Model predictions of ophthalmopathy came a median approximately 6 months before onset.

The specimen sequenced was blood. V usage is TRBV7-9 and J usage is TRBJ2-3, with 9 positions matching TRBD1. The sequence came from a woman in her 30s with Graves' hyperthyroidism that later progressed to Graves' ophthalmopathy. CDR3 sequence: CASTRDRGSDTQYF. The CDR3 DNA reads TGTGCCAGCACCCGTGACAGGGGGTCAGATACGCAGTATTTT.